These T cell receptor beta chains were read from a single sample in a study of response to subunit inactivated influenza vaccine. TCRdb re-called the RT-PCR reads with MiXCR, one entry per CDR3 protein. The sample gives approximately 730,000 distinct CDR3 sequences, about 15% of which show up once; roughly 6.4% is in the top ten. Sequences were derived from PBMCs from blood, sampled around two weeks before vaccination. The receptors here all came from a man aged 50 to 59 who received an inactivated influenza vaccine. The CDR3 runs from the conserved cysteine through the conserved F or W. D genes are given only for firm matches. Clone size, where shown, is once, few, many, or a class for clones that have expanded.

j_gene: TRBJ2-7
d_gene: TRBD1
v_gene: TRBV7-9
abundance: few
CDR3nt: TGTGCCAGCAGCTCTTTACCGGGACAGGGTCCCTACGAGCAGTACTTC
CDR3aa: CASSSLPGQGPYEQYF

j_gene: TRBJ1-1
d_gene: TRBD1
v_gene: TRBV9
abundance: many
CDR3nt: TGTGCCAGCAGCGCGGACCAGGGGGATGGCACTGAAGCTTTCTTT
CDR3aa: CASSADQGDGTEAFF

j_gene: TRBJ2-7
d_gene: .
v_gene: TRBV4-3
abundance: many
CDR3nt: TGCGCCAGCAGCCAAGATCGCGGCCTGGGGCAGTACTTC
CDR3aa: CASSQDRGLGQYF

j_gene: TRBJ2-5
d_gene: TRBD1
v_gene: TRBV7-9
abundance: .
CDR3nt: TGTGCCAGCAGCTGGAGACAGGGGGCGGAGACCCAGTACTTC
CDR3aa: CASSWRQGAETQYF

j_gene: TRBJ1-1
d_gene: .
v_gene: TRBV5-6
abundance: few
CDR3nt: TGTGCCAGCAGACGACAGTACACTGAAGCTTTCTTT
CDR3aa: CASRRQYTEAFF

j_gene: TRBJ2-5
d_gene: .
v_gene: TRBV4-1
abundance: few
CDR3nt: TGCGCCAGCAGCCCATACGGGGTAGGGAAAGAGACCCAGTACTTC
CDR3aa: CASSPYGVGKETQYF

j_gene: TRBJ2-1
d_gene: TRBD2
v_gene: TRBV7-2
abundance: few
CDR3nt: TGTGCCAGCACTAGCGGGGGGAGTGAGCAGTTCTTC
CDR3aa: CASTSGGSEQFF

j_gene: TRBJ2-5
d_gene: TRBD1
v_gene: TRBV24-1
abundance: .
CDR3nt: TGTGCCACCAGTGATTTTGGGACAGGGGGACAAGAGACCCAGTACTTC
CDR3aa: CATSDFGTGGQETQYF

j_gene: TRBJ2-5
d_gene: .
v_gene: TRBV7-9
abundance: .
CDR3nt: TGTGCCAGCAGCTTAAGTCCAGGGGAGGAGGTCCAGTACTTC
CDR3aa: CASSLSPGEEVQYF

j_gene: TRBJ1-1
d_gene: .
v_gene: TRBV6-1
abundance: many
CDR3nt: TGTGCCAGCAGTGAAGCCCACGGCCTAACTGAAGCTTTCTTT
CDR3aa: CASSEAHGLTEAFF

j_gene: TRBJ2-5
d_gene: TRBD2
v_gene: TRBV7-2
abundance: .
CDR3nt: TGTGCCAGCACCCTCGCGGGAGATATACTGAAGACCCAGTACTTC
CDR3aa: CASTLAGDILKTQYF

j_gene: TRBJ1-6
d_gene: TRBD1
v_gene: TRBV27
abundance: .
CDR3nt: TGTGCCAGCAGTTGGGACAGGGATAATTCACCCCTCCACTTT
CDR3aa: CASSWDRDNSPLHF

j_gene: TRBJ2-3
d_gene: .
v_gene: TRBV28
abundance: .
CDR3nt: TGTGCCAGCAGGGACCAACTAGTGGACACGCAGTATTTT
CDR3aa: CASRDQLVDTQYF

j_gene: TRBJ1-1
d_gene: TRBD1
v_gene: TRBV9
abundance: .
CDR3nt: TGTGCCAGCAGCCCAAACCCTACGACAGGGGGGACCACTGAAGCTTTCTTT
CDR3aa: CASSPNPTTGGTTEAFF

j_gene: TRBJ2-7
d_gene: .
v_gene: TRBV12-3/TRBV12-4
abundance: few
CDR3nt: TGTGCCAGCAGTACCCTGCGGGACGGCGAGCAGTACTTC
CDR3aa: CASSTLRDGEQYF

j_gene: TRBJ2-1
d_gene: TRBD2
v_gene: TRBV7-9
abundance: many
CDR3nt: TGTGCCAGCTCTGGAGCGGGGGGCCCGGGCTCTTACAATGAGCAGTTCTTC
CDR3aa: CASSGAGGPGSYNEQFF

j_gene: TRBJ2-7
d_gene: TRBD1
v_gene: TRBV5-1
abundance: .
CDR3nt: TGCGCCAGCAGCCCGGGACAGTTGGGCCATGGCGAGCAGTACTTC
CDR3aa: CASSPGQLGHGEQYF

j_gene: TRBJ2-3
d_gene: TRBD1
v_gene: TRBV7-3
abundance: .
CDR3nt: TGTGCCAGCAGCCCCACCAGGACAGGGAGAGATACGCAGTATTTT
CDR3aa: CASSPTRTGRDTQYF

j_gene: TRBJ1-4
d_gene: .
v_gene: TRBV4-3
abundance: .
CDR3nt: TGCGCCAGCAGCCAAGAAACAGGGTTGAATGAAAAACTGTTTTTT
CDR3aa: CASSQETGLNEKLFF

j_gene: TRBJ2-7
d_gene: .
v_gene: TRBV14
abundance: .
CDR3nt: TGTGCCAGCAGCCAACAGTCCGGGGGACCATACGAGCAGTACTTC
CDR3aa: CASSQQSGGPYEQYF

j_gene: TRBJ2-4
d_gene: .
v_gene: TRBV4-2
abundance: few
CDR3nt: TGTGCCAGCAGCCAATGGGGTGGTAGCCGAGCCAAAAACATTCAGTACTTC
CDR3aa: CASSQWGGSRAKNIQYF

j_gene: TRBJ2-7
d_gene: .
v_gene: TRBV28
abundance: .
CDR3nt: TGTGCCAGCAGTTTTAGGGAGCAGTACTTC
CDR3aa: CASSFREQYF

j_gene: TRBJ2-3
d_gene: .
v_gene: TRBV20-1
abundance: .
CDR3nt: TGCAGTGGGATTAGCCGGGGGGATACGCAGTATTTT
CDR3aa: CSGISRGDTQYF

j_gene: TRBJ2-7
d_gene: .
v_gene: TRBV24-1
abundance: few
CDR3nt: TGTGCCACCAGTGGCGAGGGCTTCTCCGAGCAGTACTTC
CDR3aa: CATSGEGFSEQYF

j_gene: TRBJ2-7
d_gene: TRBD1
v_gene: TRBV7-9
abundance: few
CDR3nt: TGTGCCAGCAGCTTAAGCCAGGGGGCTAGCGAGCAGTACTTC
CDR3aa: CASSLSQGASEQYF

j_gene: TRBJ2-5
d_gene: TRBD2
v_gene: TRBV7-9
abundance: .
CDR3nt: TGTGCCAGCAGCTCCGGGACTAGCGGCTTACGGGAGACCCAGTACTTC
CDR3aa: CASSSGTSGLRETQYF

j_gene: TRBJ2-5
d_gene: .
v_gene: TRBV7-8
abundance: many
CDR3nt: TGTGCCAGCAGCTTGAGGCTTTCACAGGCCCAAGAGACCCAGTACTTC
CDR3aa: CASSLRLSQAQETQYF

j_gene: TRBJ2-1
d_gene: TRBD2
v_gene: TRBV29-1
abundance: few
CDR3nt: TGCACCGCCAGCGGGGCCTCGTACAATGAGCAGTTCTTC
CDR3aa: CTASGASYNEQFF

j_gene: TRBJ1-2
d_gene: TRBD1
v_gene: TRBV20-1
abundance: .
CDR3nt: TGCAGTGCTAGTTTGACAGGGGCGTTCGACTATGGCTACACCTTC
CDR3aa: CSASLTGAFDYGYTF

j_gene: TRBJ2-7
d_gene: TRBD2
v_gene: TRBV6-2/TRBV6-3
abundance: .
CDR3nt: TGTGCCACCACCCTAGCGGGTTACCTTGAGCAGTACTTC
CDR3aa: CATTLAGYLEQYF